The rows below give T cell receptor beta chains drawn from one sample of a study of blood T cell repertoires in COVID-19. Repertoires were generated with immunoSEQ multiplex PCR, while TCRdb's copy carries only in-frame clones and drops some. The table has about 110,000 clones, roughly 85% seen once; the top ten hold 2.4%. The specimen sequenced was peripheral blood. All receptors come from a human donor in a cohort sampled during active COVID-19. The CDR3 runs from the conserved cysteine through the conserved F or W. D genes are given only for firm matches. Clone size, where shown, is once, few, many, or a class for clones that have expanded.

J gene | clone size | V gene | D gene | CDR3 protein | CDR3 DNA
TRBJ2-7 | - | TRBV6-5 | - | CASSYRTVGEQYF | TGTGCCAGCAGTTATCGGACAGTAGGCGAGCAGTACTTC
TRBJ2-7 | few | TRBV27 | - | CASSETGPPSYEQYF | TGTGCCAGCAGCGAGACAGGCCCTCCCTCCTACGAGCAGTACTTC
TRBJ1-5 | once | TRBV28 | - | CASSFIAAGGNQPQHF | TGTGCCAGCAGTTTTATCGCAGCGGGGGGCAATCAGCCCCAGCATTTT
TRBJ1-1 | - | TRBV28 | - | CASTTEWTEAFF | TGTGCCAGCACAACAGAATGGACTGAAGCTTTCTTT
TRBJ2-2 | - | TRBV24-1 | TRBD1 | CATSDDRGAGELFF | TGTGCCACCAGTGATGACAGGGGCGCCGGGGAGCTGTTTTTT
TRBJ2-5 | - | TRBV27 | - | CASSSSLAQETQYF | TGTGCCAGCAGTTCCTCACTAGCCCAAGAGACCCAGTACTTC
TRBJ1-2 | - | TRBV21-1 | - | CASSQGGQGDGYTF | TGTGCCAGCAGCCAGGGGGGACAGGGGGATGGCTACACCTTC
TRBJ1-2 | - | TRBV10-3 | TRBD1 | CAISDRDRNYGYTF | TGTGCCATCAGTGACCGGGACAGGAACTATGGCTACACCTTC
TRBJ2-7 | - | TRBV4-1 | - | CASSPGSSVEQYF | TGCGCCAGCAGCCCCGGGTCCTCGGTCGAGCAGTACTTC
TRBJ1-1 | once | TRBV5-1 | - | CASSVGDFSSEAFF | TGCGCCAGCAGCGTAGGGGACTTCTCGAGTGAAGCTTTCTTT
TRBJ1-5 | - | TRBV7-9 | TRBD1 | CASSLDVGQGNQPQHF | TGTGCCAGCAGCTTAGATGTGGGACAGGGAAATCAGCCCCAGCATTTT
TRBJ2-3 | - | TRBV9 | - | CASSVLSSGGGGTDTQYF | TGTGCCAGCAGCGTTCTCTCCTCCGGGGGAGGTGGCACAGATACGCAGTATTTT
TRBJ1-1 | - | TRBV21-1 | - | CASSKEGTVTRNTEAFF | TGTGCCAGCAGCAAAGAGGGGACAGTAACTAGAAACACTGAAGCTTTCTTT
TRBJ2-2 | - | TRBV19 | - | CASSILAHRVLGTGELFF | TGTGCCAGTAGTATACTCGCACACAGGGTTTTGGGCACCGGGGAGCTGTTTTTT
TRBJ1-1 | - | TRBV2 | - | CASSLYYTEAFF | TGTGCCAGCAGCCTGTATTACACTGAAGCTTTCTTT
TRBJ1-6 | - | TRBV19 | - | CASTDSLNSPLHF | TGTGCCAGCACGGACAGCCTTAATTCACCCCTCCACTTT
TRBJ2-5 | - | TRBV6-2/TRBV6-3 | TRBD2 | CASSKLAAQETQYF | TGTGCCAGCAGTAAGCTAGCGGCTCAAGAGACCCAGTACTTC
TRBJ1-1 | - | TRBV13 | TRBD1 | CASSLGPGGTEAFF | TGTGCCAGCAGCTTAGGTCCAGGGGGGACTGAAGCTTTCTTT
TRBJ1-2 | - | TRBV28 | TRBD1 | CASNRVGTGRKGYGYTF | TGTGCCAGCAACCGGGTAGGGACAGGGCGTAAGGGGTATGGCTACACCTTC
TRBJ2-7 | - | TRBV7-9 | - | CASSSPNHRDLYEQYF | TGTGCCAGCAGCTCCCCCAACCACAGGGATCTCTACGAGCAGTACTTC
TRBJ2-6 | - | TRBV28 | - | CASSLGGSGGANVLTF | TGTGCCAGCAGTTTAGGAGGGTCGGGAGGGGCCAACGTCCTGACTTTC
TRBJ1-1 | - | TRBV3-1/TRBV3-2 | - | CASSQGRGLGSTEAFF | TGTGCCAGCAGCCAAGGCAGGGGCCTGGGGAGTACTGAAGCTTTCTTT
TRBJ1-2 | - | TRBV6-5 | TRBD1 | CASSFKGQGNGYTF | TGTGCCAGCAGTTTTAAGGGACAGGGGAATGGCTACACCTTC
TRBJ2-2 | - | TRBV19 | TRBD2 | CASRGLPGLALTGELFF | TGTGCCAGTAGGGGCTTACCGGGACTAGCGCTCACCGGGGAGCTGTTTTTT
TRBJ2-1 | - | TRBV29-1 | - | CSVAGTLNNEQFF | TGCAGCGTCGCCGGGACACTCAACAATGAGCAGTTCTTC
TRBJ2-7 | few | TRBV2 | - | CASSEAGPGAIYEQYF | TGTGCCAGCAGTGAAGCAGGGCCAGGGGCCATCTACGAGCAGTACTTC
TRBJ1-5 | - | TRBV5-4 | - | CASSFGTNQPQHF | TGTGCCAGCAGCTTCGGGACAAATCAGCCCCAGCATTTT
TRBJ2-1 | - | TRBV2 | TRBD2 | CASSENTGLAGNEQFF | TGTGCCAGCAGTGAAAATACAGGACTAGCGGGAAATGAGCAGTTCTTC
TRBJ2-3 | once | TRBV24-1 | TRBD1 | CATSDGGTGTSTDTQYF | TGTGCCACCAGTGATGGAGGGACAGGGACGAGCACAGATACGCAGTATTTT
TRBJ1-4 | - | TRBV27 | TRBD1 | CASSISRTGEKLFF | TGTGCCAGCAGCATATCGAGGACAGGGGAAAAACTGTTTTTT
TRBJ2-7 | once | TRBV19 | - | CASSLKYGDEQYF | TGTGCCAGTAGCCTAAAATACGGGGACGAGCAGTACTTC
TRBJ2-1 | - | TRBV4-1 | TRBD2 | CASSQGTSGYNEQFF | TGCGCCAGCAGCCAAGGGACTAGCGGCTACAATGAGCAGTTCTTC
TRBJ1-2 | - | TRBV5-4 | TRBD1 | CASSYDREAYGYTF | TGTGCCAGCAGTTACGACAGGGAGGCCTATGGCTACACCTTC
TRBJ2-7 | - | TRBV7-3 | - | CASSVGAAGEQYF | TGTGCCAGCAGCGTCGGAGCTGCGGGCGAGCAGTACTTC
TRBJ2-2 | - | TRBV6-6 | TRBD2 | CASRPTSANTGELFF | TGTGCCAGCAGGCCGACTAGCGCGAACACCGGGGAGCTGTTTTTT
TRBJ1-1 | - | TRBV5-1 | - | CASSREWSNTEAFF | TGCGCCAGCTCCCGGGAGTGGTCGAACACTGAAGCTTTCTTT
TRBJ2-3 | - | TRBV7-7 | TRBD2 | CASSPSAGVDTQYF | TGTGCTAGCAGCCCCTCGGCGGGGGTCGATACGCAGTATTTT
TRBJ2-3 | - | TRBV10-1 | TRBD2 | CASSDRGLAGATDTQYF | TGCGCCAGCAGTGATCGGGGACTAGCGGGGGCCACAGATACGCAGTATTTT
TRBJ2-5 | - | TRBV5-1 | - | CASKGEETQYF | TGCGCCAGCAAGGGGGAAGAGACCCAGTACTTC
TRBJ1-2 | - | TRBV6-5 | TRBD1 | CASSSDRGVAYGYTF | TGTGCCAGCAGTTCGGACAGGGGAGTCGCCTATGGCTACACCTTC
TRBJ1-3 | few | TRBV11-1 | - | CASSLRIPSSGNTIYF | TGTGCCAGCAGCTTACGGATACCTAGCTCTGGAAACACCATATATTTT
TRBJ2-7 | - | TRBV28 | - | CASSLGAAGGYEQYF | TGTGCCAGCAGTTTAGGGGCAGCCGGGGGCTACGAGCAGTACTTC
TRBJ2-1 | once | TRBV3-1/TRBV3-2 | - | CASSRGRNEQFF | TGTGCCAGCAGCCGCGGGCGGAATGAGCAGTTCTTC
TRBJ2-3 | - | TRBV15 | TRBD2 | CATSRDPVSGADTQYF | TGTGCCACCAGCAGAGATCCCGTTAGCGGGGCGGATACGCAGTATTTT
TRBJ2-1 | - | TRBV18 | TRBD2 | CASSPPGTSIYNEQFF | TGTGCCAGCTCACCACCGGGGACTAGCATCTACAATGAGCAGTTCTTC
TRBJ2-7 | - | TRBV29-1 | - | CSVVQAGEQYF | TGCAGCGTTGTACAGGCGGGAGAGCAGTACTTC
TRBJ2-7 | - | TRBV19 | TRBD1 | CASSPGTGLSYEQYF | TGTGCCAGTAGTCCCGGGACAGGCCTATCCTACGAGCAGTACTTC
TRBJ2-7 | - | TRBV12-3/TRBV12-4 | - | CASSTGLSYEQYF | TGTGCCAGCAGTACGGGACTTTCCTACGAGCAGTACTTC
TRBJ1-2 | - | TRBV3-1/TRBV3-2 | TRBD1 | CASSQGGTGGYHTF | TGTGCCAGCAGCCAGGGTGGGACAGGGGGGTATCACACCTTC
TRBJ1-2 | - | TRBV12-3/TRBV12-4 | TRBD1 | CASSLTYRGGYTF | TGTGCCAGCAGTTTAACCTACAGGGGTGGCTACACCTTC
TRBJ2-1 | - | TRBV5-1 | - | CASSLAQNNEQFF | TGCGCCAGCAGCTTGGCGCAGAACAATGAGCAGTTCTTC
TRBJ2-2 | - | TRBV19 | - | CATGGRNTGELFF | TGTGCCACAGGGGGGAGGAACACCGGGGAGCTGTTTTTT
TRBJ2-7 | - | TRBV27 | - | CASSLSSRQGFEQYF | TGTGCCAGCAGTTTATCGAGTCGGCAGGGTTTCGAGCAGTACTTC
TRBJ2-4 | once | TRBV2 | - | CASSGQDNIQYF | TGTGCCAGCAGTGGACAGGATAACATTCAGTACTTC